This TCR beta chain was identified in a study of blood T cell repertoires in COVID-19. Across the study: Samples came from the United States, Italy and Spain, spanning acute and convalescent COVID-19. T cells, B-cell-depleted T cells, or PBMCs supplied cDNA or gDNA.

As originally analysed: Counts of nucleated cells, estimated from reference gene primer amplification, were obtained. The assay was immunoSEQ multiplex PCR, and TCRdb's table has in-frame clones only and misses some. Clonal size and the V and J genes are those of that table, whereas D and trimming came from the DNA. The data show roughly 250,000 clones, with about 80% seen just once and 4% to 5.5% held by the top ten. The CDR3 runs 12 residues. The V and J ends lost 6 bases and 3 bases, in that order; junction bases with no gene match: 2. The germline V gene encodes CDR1 MNHEY and CDR2 SVGAGI. This clonotype was obtained from a man aged 50-59 years with active or convalescent COVID-19. The V and J genes are TRBV6-5 and TRBJ2-7; 7 bases are shared with TRBD1. Sequencing used peripheral blood. The CDR3 here is CASSSGGYEQYF. CDR3 DNA: TGTGCCAGCAGCTCAGGGGGCTACGAGCAGTACTTC.